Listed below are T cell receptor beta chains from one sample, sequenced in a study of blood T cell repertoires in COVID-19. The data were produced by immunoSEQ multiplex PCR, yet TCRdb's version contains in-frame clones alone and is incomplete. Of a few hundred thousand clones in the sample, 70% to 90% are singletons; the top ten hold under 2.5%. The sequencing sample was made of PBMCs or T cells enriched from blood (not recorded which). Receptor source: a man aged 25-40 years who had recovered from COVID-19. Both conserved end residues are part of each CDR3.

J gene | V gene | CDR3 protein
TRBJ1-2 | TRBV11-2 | CASSQNRAPRGGYTF
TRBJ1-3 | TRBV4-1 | CASGLSGRGLSGNTIYF
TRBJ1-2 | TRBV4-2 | CASSQDRSSYGYTF
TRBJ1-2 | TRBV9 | CASSVSGFGYTF
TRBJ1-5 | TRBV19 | CAGGHRGSNQPQHF
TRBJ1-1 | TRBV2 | CASSTQGLRNTEAFF
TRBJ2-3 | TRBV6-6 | CASSLSLDTQYF
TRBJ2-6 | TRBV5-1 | CASSLVAGANVLTF
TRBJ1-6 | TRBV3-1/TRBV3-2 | CASSNGQGAESPLHF
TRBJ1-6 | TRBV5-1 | CASSSQGENNSPLHF
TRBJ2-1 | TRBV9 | CASSDTLAGATYNEQFF
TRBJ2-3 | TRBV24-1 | CATSESGGITDTQYF
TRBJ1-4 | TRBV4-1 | CASSQDVFDGGATNEKLFF
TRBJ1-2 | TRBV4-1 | CASSQDTLGRGGSGYTF
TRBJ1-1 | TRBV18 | CASSPKLGSTEAFF
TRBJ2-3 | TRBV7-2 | CASSPGQPADTQYF
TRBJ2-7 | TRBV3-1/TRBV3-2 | CASSQSELGGEQYF
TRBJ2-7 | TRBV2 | CASSEEDRACNF
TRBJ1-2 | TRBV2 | CASSEGGRGYTF
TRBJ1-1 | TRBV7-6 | CASSLGPGMNTEAFF
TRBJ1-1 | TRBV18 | CASSPRPVSGTEAFF
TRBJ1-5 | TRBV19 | CASSLSDRVTQPQHF
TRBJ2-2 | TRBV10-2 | CASSVRGGAIGELFF
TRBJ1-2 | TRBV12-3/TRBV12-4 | CASSLVLYGYTF
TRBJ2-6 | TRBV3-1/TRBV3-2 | CASSPTGSSGANVLTF
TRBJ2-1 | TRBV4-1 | CASSQDGQGYNEQFF
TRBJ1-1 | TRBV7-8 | CASSLVLGGSEAFF
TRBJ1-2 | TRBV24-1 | CATSDSGGQGADTTF
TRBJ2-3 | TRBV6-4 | CASSDGTGSTDTQYF
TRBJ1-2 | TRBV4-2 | CASSQAAGMGYGYTF
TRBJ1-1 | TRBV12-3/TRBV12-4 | CASHLGLSNEAFF
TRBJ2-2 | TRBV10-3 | CAISDRGVANTGELFF
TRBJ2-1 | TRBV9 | CASTLAGGVNEQFF
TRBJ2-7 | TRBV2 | CASGGTGGYEQYF
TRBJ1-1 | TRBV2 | CASSRLSGTGRGDAFF
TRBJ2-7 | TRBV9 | CASSHTGESYEQYF
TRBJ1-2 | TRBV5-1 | CASSLAGDYGYTF
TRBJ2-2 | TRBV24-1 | CATSDLGQANTGELFF
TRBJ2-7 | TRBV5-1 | CASSSYSLTSGTYYEQYF
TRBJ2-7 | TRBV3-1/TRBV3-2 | CASSPGTVGGYEQYF
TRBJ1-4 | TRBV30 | CAWSVQARRINEKLFF
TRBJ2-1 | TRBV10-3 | CAISESGSSYNEQFF
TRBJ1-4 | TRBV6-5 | CASSPGQRDEKLFF
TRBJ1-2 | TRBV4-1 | CASSQAGENYGYTF
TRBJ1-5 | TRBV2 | CASTLGRGNQPQHF
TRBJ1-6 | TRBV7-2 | CASSLLQGDSPLHF
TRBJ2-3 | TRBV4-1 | CASSQAAGPEDTQYF